Presented here are 12 T cell receptor beta chains from one specimen sequenced in a study of CXCR3-negative and CXCR3-positive naive CD8 T cells. The study made its TRB cDNA libraries by 5' RACE, adding UMI labels. TCRdb reprocessed the 5' RACE reads, keeping one entry per CDR3 protein, no DNA. Its listing shows some 150,000 distinct CDR3 sequences. No antigens are known for them. Points from the study as a whole: Against CXCR3-negative naive cells, CXCR3-positive naive cells showed more hydrophobic TRB CDR3s.

The material sequenced was naive CXCR3+ CD8+ T cells from blood. Subset indicated: CD45RO-CCR7+CD27+CD95- naive CD8+ T cells expressing CXCR3 (TNR3+). The receptors were gathered from a human donor in good health. Some clones in this sample may be carry-over from other donors' samples.

The V call is TRBV5-5, the J call TRBJ1-6; no DNA is available, so the TRBD1 call from TCRdb remains unchecked. The CDR3 totals 16 residues. The germline V gene has CDR1 SGHKS and CDR2 YYEKEE (reference sequence). The CDR3 is CASSWGDSSYNSPLHF.

The chain combines TRBV28 with TRBJ2-3; TCRdb indicates TRBD1, and absent DNA this call remains unverified. The CDR3 is made up of 12 amino acids. Germline V CDR1 and CDR2: MDHEN, SYDVKM. The CDR3: CASRPAGDTQYF.

The chain has TRBV12-3 or TRBV12-4 and TRBJ2-1; TCRdb lists TRBD1, though no DNA is available to test this call. This CDR3 region has 13 residues. The CDR3 loop is CASSFSAGDEQFF.

The chain employs TRBV7-9 and TRBJ2-4. CDR1 is SEHNR, CDR2 FQNEAQ, per germline (reference sequence). The CDR3 sequence is 14 residues long. The CDR3 loop reads CASSPELRGNIQYF.

The J gene is TRBJ2-7, the V gene TRBV7-9; as DNA is missing, the TRBD1 call by TCRdb cannot be tested. Germline V gene data show CDR1 as SEHNR and CDR2 as FQNEAQ (reference sequence). The CDR3 contains 13 residues. CDR3 sequence reads: CASGAGSDYEQYF.

The gene calls are TRBV18 and TRBJ1-6. The CDR3 consists of 13 residues. Germline lookup yields CDR1 KGHSH and CDR2 LQKENI. CDR3 residues: CASSPPRNSPLHF.

The chain joins TRBV7-9 to TRBJ1-1; the TCRdb call, TRBD1, lacks DNA for checking. This CDR3 has 15 residues. CDR1 and CDR2 (germline): SEHNR, FQNEAQ (reference sequence). This chain's CDR3 is CASSLERGLNTEAFF.

This rearrangement joins TRBV5-5 to TRBJ2-2. CDR3 length equals 14 residues. Germline CDR1 SGHKS, CDR2 YYEKEE (reference sequence). The CDR3 here is CASSLWSGTGELFF.

The gene calls are TRBV7-6 and TRBJ2-2. Germline V gene lookup returns CDR1 SGHVS and CDR2 FNYEAQ. The CDR3 is 14 amino acids. Here the CDR3 reads CASSLTGNTGELFF.

This chain connects TRBV5-6 to TRBJ2-7; TCRdb selects TRBD2, and the lack of DNA leaves this call unchecked. CDR3 length: 15 residues. Looked up from germline, CDR1 is SGHDT and CDR2 is YYEEEE. CDR3 sequence reads: CASSLMGGDRYEQYF.

The rearrangement joins TRBV11-1 to TRBJ2-7. In germline, CDR1 is SGHAT, CDR2 FQDESV (reference sequence). The CDR3 runs 15 residues. The CDR3 is CASSLNGPGSYEQYF.

The chain links TRBV5-1 to TRBJ2-7; TCRdb proposes TRBD2, but this gene call is untestable without DNA. Germline loops: CDR1 SGHRS, CDR2 YFSETQ. The CDR3 sequence is 17 residues long. CDR3 sequence reads: CASSTGLAGGEAYEQYF.